This T cell receptor beta chain is from a study of shared clonotypes between healthy human individuals. All donors were healthy HIV-negative adults lacking recent acute infections or vaccinations. There are 15 residues in the CDR3. Trimming at V came to 0 bases and at J to 5 bases, leaving 5 bases not matched to a gene. From germline, CDR1 is SNHLY and CDR2 FYNNEI. The method was immunoSEQ multiplex PCR; TCRdb's version includes in-frame clones alone and lacks a portion of them. Of 450,000 to 500,000 clones in the sample, over 70% were seen once. Sequenced material: PBMCs. The sequence was obtained from a woman aged 40 to 50 in good health. Some clones in this sample may be carry-over from other donors' samples. The chain joins TRBV2 to TRBJ2-7, with 9 nucleotides matching TRBD2. The CDR3 nucleotides read TGTGCCAGCAGTGAAGCGGGGACTAGCCTGGACGAGCAGTACTTC. Protein: CASSEAGTSLDEQYF.